This is a list of T cell receptor beta chains from one sample in a study of vaccination and CD4 T cells after COVID-19. TCRdb re-called the PCR reads with MiXCR, one entry per CDR3 protein. The sample includes fewer than 20,000 distinct CDR3 sequences, about three fifths of them seen just once. Antigens for these TCRs are unknown. Sample: CD4+ T cells from blood, cultured in vitro. The receptors here all came from a human donor who had recovered from COVID-19. CDR3s include the opening cysteine and the closing phenylalanine or tryptophan. Fields, in order: J gene, D gene, V gene, clone size, CDR3 protein, CDR3 DNA. The D gene is left open where the match is weak. Clone size is given for some rows only: seen once, a few or many times, or a class if the clone is expanded.

j_gene: TRBJ1-1
d_gene: -
v_gene: TRBV20-1
abundance: medium-sized
CDR3aa: CSASIPGWGTEAFF
CDR3nt: TGCAGTGCTAGTATTCCAGGGTGGGGCACTGAAGCTTTCTTT

j_gene: TRBJ1-2
d_gene: -
v_gene: TRBV20-1
abundance: few
CDR3aa: CSALNIGRSYGYTF
CDR3nt: TGCAGTGCTCTAAACATCGGACGGAGCTATGGCTACACCTTC

j_gene: TRBJ2-2
d_gene: -
v_gene: TRBV19
abundance: -
CDR3aa: CASRWKGSTGELFF
CDR3nt: TGTGCCAGTAGATGGAAGGGGTCAACCGGGGAGCTGTTTTTT

j_gene: TRBJ1-2
d_gene: -
v_gene: TRBV6-1
abundance: -
CDR3aa: CASSAGSKHGYTF
CDR3nt: TGTGCCAGCAGTGCTGGCAGCAAGCATGGCTACACCTTC

j_gene: TRBJ2-3
d_gene: -
v_gene: TRBV2
abundance: -
CDR3aa: CASSANMADTQYF
CDR3nt: TGTGCCAGCAGTGCTAACATGGCAGATACGCAGTATTTT

j_gene: TRBJ1-6
d_gene: -
v_gene: TRBV20-1
abundance: few
CDR3aa: CSARSVGESYNSPLHF
CDR3nt: TGCAGTGCTAGATCCGTCGGGGAATCCTATAATTCACCCCTCCACTTT

j_gene: TRBJ2-7
d_gene: -
v_gene: TRBV10-1
abundance: -
CDR3aa: CASSESWTDQTYEQYF
CDR3nt: TGCGCCAGCAGTGAGTCTTGGACGGATCAAACCTACGAGCAGTACTTC

j_gene: TRBJ2-5
d_gene: TRBD2
v_gene: TRBV6-1
abundance: -
CDR3aa: CASSPWTSGGQETQYF
CDR3nt: TGTGCCAGCAGTCCCTGGACTAGCGGGGGCCAAGAGACCCAGTACTTC

j_gene: TRBJ1-2
d_gene: -
v_gene: TRBV20-1
abundance: -
CDR3aa: CSARDFGQNYGYTF
CDR3nt: TGCAGTGCTAGAGATTTCGGGCAAAACTATGGCTACACCTTC

j_gene: TRBJ2-7
d_gene: -
v_gene: TRBV4-3
abundance: -
CDR3aa: CASSRNSPGQSYEQYF
CDR3nt: TGCGCCAGCAGCCGAAATTCTCCGGGACAATCCTACGAGCAGTACTTC

j_gene: TRBJ2-1
d_gene: TRBD2
v_gene: TRBV20-1
abundance: -
CDR3aa: CSARDLADPSPGEQFF
CDR3nt: TGCAGTGCTAGAGATCTAGCGGACCCCAGTCCCGGTGAGCAGTTCTTC

j_gene: TRBJ1-2
d_gene: TRBD1
v_gene: TRBV20-1
abundance: -
CDR3aa: CSARDTHRGTYGYTF
CDR3nt: TGCAGTGCTAGAGACACGCACAGGGGGACCTATGGCTACACCTTC

j_gene: TRBJ2-5
d_gene: -
v_gene: TRBV24-1
abundance: few
CDR3aa: CATSDSRRGQETQYF
CDR3nt: TGTGCCACCAGTGATTCCCGTCGGGGGCAAGAGACCCAGTACTTC

j_gene: TRBJ2-1
d_gene: TRBD2
v_gene: TRBV24-1
abundance: -
CDR3aa: CATSDTPGLAGRNEQFF
CDR3nt: TGTGCCACCAGTGATACGCCGGGACTAGCGGGAAGGAATGAGCAGTTCTTC

j_gene: TRBJ1-1
d_gene: -
v_gene: TRBV2
abundance: few
CDR3aa: CASSEVGRGNTEAFF
CDR3nt: TGTGCCAGCAGTGAAGTTGGGCGAGGGAACACTGAAGCTTTCTTT

j_gene: TRBJ2-3
d_gene: TRBD1
v_gene: TRBV20-1
abundance: -
CDR3aa: CSAKTTTGSGLSDTQYF
CDR3nt: TGCAGTGCTAAGACCACGACAGGGTCCGGGCTTTCCGATACGCAGTATTTT

j_gene: TRBJ1-5
d_gene: -
v_gene: TRBV6-1
abundance: few
CDR3aa: CASSEGSIDNQPQHF
CDR3nt: TGTGCCAGCAGTGAAGGGTCGATAGATAATCAGCCCCAGCATTTT

j_gene: TRBJ2-1
d_gene: -
v_gene: TRBV21-1
abundance: -
CDR3aa: CASSNSGPGPGSYNEQFF
CDR3nt: TGTGCCAGCAGCAATAGCGGGCCCGGCCCGGGGTCCTACAATGAGCAGTTCTTC

j_gene: TRBJ2-7
d_gene: -
v_gene: TRBV11-2
abundance: once
CDR3aa: CASSYPYLAEGWEQYF
CDR3nt: TGTGCCAGCAGCTACCCATATTTAGCGGAGGGATGGGAGCAGTACTTC

j_gene: TRBJ1-5
d_gene: -
v_gene: TRBV30
abundance: -
CDR3aa: CAWSWDSNQPQHF
CDR3nt: TGTGCCTGGAGTTGGGATAGCAATCAGCCCCAGCATTTT

j_gene: TRBJ2-1
d_gene: -
v_gene: TRBV2
abundance: once
CDR3aa: CASAEDNSSYNEQFF
CDR3nt: TGTGCCAGCGCGGAGGACAATAGCTCCTACAATGAGCAGTTCTTC

j_gene: TRBJ2-7
d_gene: TRBD2
v_gene: TRBV7-6
abundance: -
CDR3aa: CASSLAGTSSGEQYF
CDR3nt: TGTGCCAGCAGCTTAGCCGGGACTAGCTCGGGCGAGCAGTACTTC

j_gene: TRBJ2-5
d_gene: TRBD2
v_gene: TRBV6-2/TRBV6-3
abundance: -
CDR3aa: CASSSRVGRREAGPGETQYF
CDR3nt: TGTGCCAGCAGTTCCCGAGTCGGTCGACGGGAGGCCGGCCCGGGAGAGACCCAGTACTTC

j_gene: TRBJ2-2
d_gene: TRBD1
v_gene: TRBV29-1
abundance: -
CDR3aa: CRAWIGTGKNTGELFF
CDR3nt: TGCAGGGCCTGGATAGGGACAGGGAAGAACACCGGGGAGCTGTTTTTT

j_gene: TRBJ1-6
d_gene: TRBD1
v_gene: TRBV19
abundance: -
CDR3aa: CASSTTGGSPLHF
CDR3nt: TGTGCCAGTAGTACGACAGGGGGATCACCCCTCCACTTT

j_gene: TRBJ1-2
d_gene: -
v_gene: TRBV5-4
abundance: -
CDR3aa: CASSFDRPGDYGYTF
CDR3nt: TGTGCCAGCAGCTTTGACAGGCCCGGGGACTATGGCTACACCTTC

j_gene: TRBJ2-5
d_gene: -
v_gene: TRBV20-1
abundance: few
CDR3aa: CSARDSGGDWETQYF
CDR3nt: TGCAGTGCTAGAGATAGCGGAGGCGATTGGGAGACCCAGTACTTC

j_gene: TRBJ1-2
d_gene: -
v_gene: TRBV2
abundance: -
CDR3aa: CASSEGVPGVGYGYTF
CDR3nt: TGTGCCAGCAGTGAGGGGGTGCCTGGGGTTGGCTATGGCTACACCTTC

j_gene: TRBJ1-1
d_gene: TRBD1
v_gene: TRBV27
abundance: -
CDR3aa: CASSTGGRTEAFF
CDR3nt: TGTGCCAGCTCGACAGGGGGCAGAACTGAAGCTTTCTTT

j_gene: TRBJ1-2
d_gene: -
v_gene: TRBV7-3
abundance: -
CDR3aa: CASSLTLQGDGYTF
CDR3nt: TGTGCCAGCAGCTTAACATTACAGGGAGATGGCTACACCTTC

j_gene: TRBJ1-6
d_gene: -
v_gene: TRBV12-3/TRBV12-4
abundance: once
CDR3aa: CASSLAGFNSPLHF
CDR3nt: TGTGCCAGCAGTTTGGCAGGGTTCAATTCACCCCTCCACTTT

j_gene: TRBJ1-6
d_gene: TRBD1
v_gene: TRBV10-2
abundance: -
CDR3aa: CASSYRGGQGVPLHF
CDR3nt: TGCGCCAGCTCCTACCGCGGGGGACAGGGCGTACCCCTCCACTTT

j_gene: TRBJ1-2
d_gene: TRBD1
v_gene: TRBV27
abundance: few
CDR3aa: CASSSQRTGYGYTF
CDR3nt: TGTGCCAGCAGCTCCCAACGGACAGGATATGGCTACACCTTC

j_gene: TRBJ1-1
d_gene: -
v_gene: TRBV20-1
abundance: -
CDR3aa: CSARTSMNTEAFF
CDR3nt: TGCAGTGCCCGTACTTCTATGAACACTGAAGCTTTCTTT

j_gene: TRBJ2-7
d_gene: TRBD2
v_gene: TRBV20-1
abundance: -
CDR3aa: CSAGRAGGRNEQYF
CDR3nt: TGCAGTGCTGGAAGAGCGGGAGGGCGGAACGAGCAGTACTTC

j_gene: TRBJ1-5
d_gene: -
v_gene: TRBV20-1
abundance: -
CDR3aa: CSASQDSGNQPQHF
CDR3nt: TGCAGTGCCTCACAGGACAGCGGCAATCAGCCCCAGCATTTT

j_gene: TRBJ2-7
d_gene: -
v_gene: TRBV7-3
abundance: -
CDR3aa: CASSSGGEQYF
CDR3nt: TGTGCCAGCAGCTCCGGCGGAGAGCAGTACTTC

j_gene: TRBJ2-2
d_gene: -
v_gene: TRBV6-1
abundance: few
CDR3aa: CASSEASPYTGELFF
CDR3nt: TGTGCCAGCAGTGAAGCGTCACCCTACACCGGGGAGCTGTTTTTT

j_gene: TRBJ1-3
d_gene: TRBD1
v_gene: TRBV10-3
abundance: -
CDR3aa: CAITGTGSGNTIYF
CDR3nt: TGTGCCATCACTGGGACAGGGAGTGGAAACACCATATATTTT

j_gene: TRBJ1-2
d_gene: -
v_gene: TRBV20-1
abundance: few
CDR3aa: CSASPQSGYYGYTF
CDR3nt: TGCAGTGCTAGCCCACAATCGGGATACTATGGCTACACCTTC

j_gene: TRBJ2-2
d_gene: -
v_gene: TRBV7-3
abundance: -
CDR3aa: CASSPRTNTGELFF
CDR3nt: TGTGCCAGCAGCCCCCGGACGAACACCGGGGAGCTGTTTTTT

j_gene: TRBJ1-1
d_gene: -
v_gene: TRBV6-1
abundance: few
CDR3aa: CASRDSNLNTEAFF
CDR3nt: TGTGCCAGCAGGGACAGTAACCTGAACACTGAAGCTTTCTTT

j_gene: TRBJ1-2
d_gene: -
v_gene: TRBV12-1
abundance: -
CDR3aa: CASSFCLPILGYTF
CDR3nt: TGTGCCAGCAGCTTTTGTCTACCAATTCTTGGCTACACCTTC

j_gene: TRBJ2-2
d_gene: TRBD2
v_gene: TRBV24-1
abundance: -
CDR3aa: CATSDPLGTSGRVTGELFF
CDR3nt: TGTGCCACCAGTGACCCACTCGGGACTAGCGGGAGAGTCACCGGGGAGCTGTTTTTT

j_gene: TRBJ2-1
d_gene: TRBD2
v_gene: TRBV20-1
abundance: -
CDR3aa: CSAAGGSSYNEQFF
CDR3nt: TGCAGTGCTGCGGGGGGGAGCTCCTACAATGAGCAGTTCTTC

j_gene: TRBJ2-7
d_gene: -
v_gene: TRBV28
abundance: -
CDR3aa: CASSLTSYEQYF
CDR3nt: TGTGCCAGCAGTTTGACTAGCTACGAGCAGTACTTC